This T cell receptor (beta chain) was sequenced in a study of untreated major depressive disorder. General study points: Compared with controls, depressed patients showed more TRBV05-01 (Vbeta 5.1) usage in CD4+ T cells.

Method: immunoSEQ multiplex PCR; TCRdb's copy keeps in-frame clones and lacks some. The table shows 10,000 to 15,000 clones, with about nine tenths occurring only once. The CDR3 is 16 residues long. CDR1 and CDR2 (germline): SGHRS, YFSETQ. The V end was cut by 4 bases, the J end by 2 bases, with 17 bases between. Note on this clone: Its antigen remains unidentified.

Sequencing input: CD4+ T cells from PBMCs. The sequence was collected from a man younger than 45 with major depressive disorder. The V and J genes are TRBV5-1 and TRBJ2-3; D not resolved. This chain's CDR3 is CASSPDNQATTDTQYF. CDR3 nucleotides: TGCGCCAGCAGCCCGGATAACCAGGCAACCACAGATACGCAGTATTTT.